A selection of T cell receptor beta chains follows, all from one sample in a study of cytomegalovirus exposure and HLA in healthy donors. The data were produced by immunoSEQ multiplex PCR, yet TCRdb's version contains in-frame clones alone and is incomplete. The repertoire consists of 150,000 to 180,000 clones, with 80% occurring once and the leading ten covering roughly 5.9%. Sample: PBMCs. The origin of the receptors is a woman between 40 and 55 years old in good health and CMV-seropositive. CDR3s include the opening cysteine and the closing phenylalanine or tryptophan. Fields, in order: clone size, D gene, V gene, J gene, CDR3 DNA, CDR3 protein. A D gene is named only where the DNA matches it firmly. Clone size is given for some rows only: seen once, a few or many times, or a class if the clone is expanded.

.	.	TRBV5-4	TRBJ2-3	TGTGCCAGCAGCGCGGGACAGTTTAGCACAGATACGCAGTATTTT	CASSAGQFSTDTQYF
.	.	TRBV5-1	TRBJ1-1	TGCGCCAGCAGCTTGGTGGGGGGGGAGAACACTGAAGCTTTCTTT	CASSLVGGENTEAFF
.	TRBD1	TRBV28	TRBJ1-5	TGTGCCAGCAGCAATGCCGACAGGGCCCATCAGCCCCAGCATTTT	CASSNADRAHQPQHF
.	TRBD1	TRBV18	TRBJ1-4	TGTGCCAGCTCACCACTTTTGGGACAGGGGGCGTCTAATGAAAAACTGTTTTTT	CASSPLLGQGASNEKLFF
.	TRBD2	TRBV5-4	TRBJ2-7	TGTGCCAGCAGCCCAAGGACTAGCGGGACCTACGAGCAGTACTTC	CASSPRTSGTYEQYF
.	TRBD2	TRBV7-3	TRBJ2-1	TGTGCCAGCAGCTTAATACTAGCGGGAGGGCCTAGCTCCTACAATGAGCAGTTCTTC	CASSLILAGGPSSYNEQFF
.	TRBD1	TRBV27	TRBJ1-2	TGTGCCAGCAGTTTAACCCGACAGGGGAGTGGGTATGGCTACACCTTC	CASSLTRQGSGYGYTF
few	TRBD2	TRBV2	TRBJ2-3	TGTGCCAGCAGTGAACTAGCGGGAGGGGAAGATACGCAGTATTTT	CASSELAGGEDTQYF
.	TRBD2	TRBV11-3	TRBJ2-1	TGTGCCAGCAGCTTAGAGGGAGCGGGAGGATACAATGAGCAGTTCTTC	CASSLEGAGGYNEQFF
.	TRBD2	TRBV5-4	TRBJ2-7	TGTGCCAGCAGGCCGGGAGGGGTTTCGCGGAGCGAGCAGTACTTC	CASRPGGVSRSEQYF
.	TRBD2	TRBV9	TRBJ2-2	TGTGCCACTGGACTAGCCCCTCTAGGCGGGGAGCTGTTTTTT	CATGLAPLGGELFF
.	.	TRBV27	TRBJ1-1	TGTGCCAGCAGTTTATCCCCACAGGGTAGGACTGAAGCTTTCTTT	CASSLSPQGRTEAFF
.	.	TRBV11-3	TRBJ2-7	TGTGCCAGCAGCTCGACTTTAACTGGGGCCTTCCTCGAGCAGTACTTC	CASSSTLTGAFLEQYF
.	.	TRBV19	TRBJ2-1	TGTGCCAGTAGTACTCCCGGGACATCCTACAATGAGCAGTTCTTC	CASSTPGTSYNEQFF
.	TRBD2	TRBV7-2	TRBJ2-1	TGTGCCAGCAGTCCCTCTCCGGCGGGAGGGATTGAGCAGTTCTTC	CASSPSPAGGIEQFF
few	.	TRBV19	TRBJ2-6	TGTGCCAGTTCGGACAGAGGCGGCTCTGGGGCCAACGTCCTGACTTTC	CASSDRGGSGANVLTF
.	.	TRBV19	TRBJ1-5	TGTGCCAGTAGTATAGGGTACGGGGGTCAGCCCCAGCATTTT	CASSIGYGGQPQHF
.	.	TRBV9	TRBJ2-3	TGTGCCAGCAGCGTAGAGGGAGCGCCAAGCACAGATACGCAGTATTTT	CASSVEGAPSTDTQYF
.	TRBD1	TRBV18	TRBJ1-2	TGTGCCAGCTCACTGGGACAGGGATTTGGCTATGGCTACACCTTC	CASSLGQGFGYGYTF
once	.	TRBV18	TRBJ2-5	TGTGCCAGCTCACCACCGTCTCCTTTGGAGACCCAGTACTTC	CASSPPSPLETQYF
once	TRBD2	TRBV19	TRBJ2-1	TGTGCCAGTAGTCGGTCTAGCGGGGATAGCTCCTACAATGAGCAGTTCTTC	CASSRSSGDSSYNEQFF
.	TRBD2	TRBV7-3	TRBJ2-7	TGTGCCAGCGGAGCGGGGGCCGGCTACGAGCAGTACTTC	CASGAGAGYEQYF
.	.	TRBV7-8	TRBJ1-3	TGTGCCAGCAGCTTAATGGGGGCTAGGGGAAACACCATATATTTT	CASSLMGARGNTIYF
.	TRBD2	TRBV11-2	TRBJ2-1	TGTGCCAGCAGCTTAGCTGCGGGAGGGCCTTTTGAGCAGTTCTTC	CASSLAAGGPFEQFF
.	TRBD1	TRBV15	TRBJ1-1	TGTGCCACCAGCAGAGCGGACAGGAATGAAGCTTTCTTT	CATSRADRNEAFF